These 5 T cell receptor beta chains were sequenced from one sample in a study of blood T cell repertoires in COVID-19. Data came from immunoSEQ multiplex PCR; TCRdb stores just in-frame clones and leaves some out. Among under 300,000 clones listed, less than 85% were seen once. The sample consisted of peripheral blood. The receptor source for this set is a man in his 60s who had recovered from COVID-19.

The chain combines TRBV18 with TRBJ2-6; no reliable D call. The V gene lost 2 bases and the J gene lost 2 bases, with 7 bases spanning the gap. Germline assignment: CDR1 KGHSH and CDR2 LQKENI. This CDR3 region has 15 residues. DNA for the CDR3: TGTGCCAGCTCACCATTGTTAGCTGGGGCCAACGTCCTGACTTTC. It yields the protein CASSPLLAGANVLTF.

To note about this clone: The sample holds other DNA sequences that translate to the same CDR3. This chain connects TRBV5-1 to TRBJ2-3; 8 bases match TRBD2. The CDR3 has 15 residues. Germline values: CDR1 SGHRS, CDR2 YFSETQ. V lost 1 base, J lost 3 bases, and 4 bases stayed unmatched. CDR3 sequence (DNA): TGCGCCAGCAGCTTGCTTACTAGCGGAACAGATACGCAGTATTTT. Its translation is CASSLLTSGTDTQYF.

The chain employs TRBV6-6 and TRBJ1-4; tentatively, D is TRBD1 (5 bases). The germline V and J ends were trimmed by 5 bases and 7 bases, with 17 bases remaining between them. Germline CDR1 reads MNHNY; CDR2 reads SVGAGI (reference sequence). This CDR3 is built from 15 residues. CDR3 DNA sequence: TGTGCCAGCAGTAAGGGACCGGGGGTATCTGAAAAACTGTTTTTT. Translation gives CASSKGPGVSEKLFF.

The CDR3 protein is CASSVALGGRSNEQFF. The CDR3 DNA reads as TGTGCCAGCAGCGTAGCCCTGGGGGGGAGGAGCAATGAGCAGTTCTTC. V gene TRBV9 combines with J gene TRBJ2-1; 7 nucleotides align to TRBD2. The CDR3 sequence is 16 residues long. J gave up 6 bases and V 0 bases, and 9 bases lay outside the gene matches. Per the germline V gene, CDR1 is SGDLS and CDR2 is YYNGEE.

This clone was picked up a small number of times. CDR3 in amino acids: CASRATGGRPGTDTQYF. The DNA for the CDR3 is TGTGCCAGCAGGGCTACAGGGGGCAGGCCGGGCACAGATACGCAGTATTTT. The chain joins TRBV5-4 to TRBJ2-3, with 9 bases matching TRBD1. The ends lost 5 bases at V and 1 base at J; junction bases unmatched: 11. The germline V gene encodes CDR1 SGHNT and CDR2 YYREEE (reference sequence). This CDR3 contains 17 residues.